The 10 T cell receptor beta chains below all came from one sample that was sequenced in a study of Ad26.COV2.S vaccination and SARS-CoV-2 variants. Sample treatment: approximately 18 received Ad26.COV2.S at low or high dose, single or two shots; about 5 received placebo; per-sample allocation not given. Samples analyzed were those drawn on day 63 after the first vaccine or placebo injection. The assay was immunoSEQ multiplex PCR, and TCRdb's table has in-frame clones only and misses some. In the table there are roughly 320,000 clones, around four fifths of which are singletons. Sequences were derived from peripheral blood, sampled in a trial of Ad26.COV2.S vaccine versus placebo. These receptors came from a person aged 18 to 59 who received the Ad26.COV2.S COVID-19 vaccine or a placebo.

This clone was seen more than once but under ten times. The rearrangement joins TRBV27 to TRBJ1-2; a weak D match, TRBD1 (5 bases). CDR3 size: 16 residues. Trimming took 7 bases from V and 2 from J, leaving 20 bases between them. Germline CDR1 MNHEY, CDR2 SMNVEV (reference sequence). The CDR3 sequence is CASTLSSGLLNYGYTF. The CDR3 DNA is TGTGCCAGCACTCTCTCTTCGGGGCTACTAAACTATGGCTACACCTTC.

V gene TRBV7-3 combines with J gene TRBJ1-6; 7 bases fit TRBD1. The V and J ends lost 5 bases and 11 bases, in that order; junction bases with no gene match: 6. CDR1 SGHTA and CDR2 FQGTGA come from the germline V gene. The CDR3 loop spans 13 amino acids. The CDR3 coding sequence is TGTGCCAGCAGCGAGACACAGGGGACACCCCTCCACTTT. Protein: CASSETQGTPLHF.

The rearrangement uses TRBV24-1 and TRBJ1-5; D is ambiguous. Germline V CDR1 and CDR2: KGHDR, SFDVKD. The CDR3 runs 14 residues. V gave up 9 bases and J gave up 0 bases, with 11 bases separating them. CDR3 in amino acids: CATGADYSNQPQHF. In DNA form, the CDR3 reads TGTGCCACCGGAGCAGATTATAGCAATCAGCCCCAGCATTTT.

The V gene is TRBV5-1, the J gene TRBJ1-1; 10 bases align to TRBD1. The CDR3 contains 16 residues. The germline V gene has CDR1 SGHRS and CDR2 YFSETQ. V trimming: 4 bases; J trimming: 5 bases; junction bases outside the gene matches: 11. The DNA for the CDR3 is TGCGCCAGCAGCACTTCGACAGGGGGCTGGGGTACTGAAGCTTTCTTT. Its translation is CASSTSTGGWGTEAFF. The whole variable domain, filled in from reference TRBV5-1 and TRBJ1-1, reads KAGVTQTPRYLIKTRGQQVTLSCSPISGHRSVSWYQQTPGQGLQFLFEYFSETQRNKGNFPGRFSGRQFSNSRSEMNVSTLELGDSALYLCASSTSTGGWGTEAFFGQGTRLTVV.

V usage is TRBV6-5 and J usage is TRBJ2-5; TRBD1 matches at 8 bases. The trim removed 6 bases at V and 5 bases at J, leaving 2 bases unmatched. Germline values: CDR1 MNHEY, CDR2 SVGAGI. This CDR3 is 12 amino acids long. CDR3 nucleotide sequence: TGTGCCAGCAGCCGGACAGGGGAGACCCAGTACTTC. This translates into CASSRTGETQYF.

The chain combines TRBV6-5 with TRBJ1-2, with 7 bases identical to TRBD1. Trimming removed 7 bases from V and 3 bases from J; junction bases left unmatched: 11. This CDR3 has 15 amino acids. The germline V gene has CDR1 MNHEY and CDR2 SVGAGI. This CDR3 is CASTRAWDSYYGYTF. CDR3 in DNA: TGTGCCAGCACTCGGGCCTGGGACAGTTACTATGGCTACACCTTC.

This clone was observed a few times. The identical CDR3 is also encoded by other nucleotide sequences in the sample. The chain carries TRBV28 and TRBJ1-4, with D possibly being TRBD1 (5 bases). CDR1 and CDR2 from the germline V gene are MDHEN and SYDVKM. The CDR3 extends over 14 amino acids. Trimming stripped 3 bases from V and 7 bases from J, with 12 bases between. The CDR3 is CASSFQGGSEKLFF. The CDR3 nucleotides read TGTGCCAGCAGTTTTCAGGGTGGTTCTGAAAAACTGTTTTTT.

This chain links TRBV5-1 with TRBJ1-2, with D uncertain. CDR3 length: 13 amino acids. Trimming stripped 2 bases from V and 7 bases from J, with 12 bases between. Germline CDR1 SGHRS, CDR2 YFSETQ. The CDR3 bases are TGCGCCAGCAGCTTCAAGGGTGGGAGTGGCTACACCTTC. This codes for CASSFKGGSGYTF.

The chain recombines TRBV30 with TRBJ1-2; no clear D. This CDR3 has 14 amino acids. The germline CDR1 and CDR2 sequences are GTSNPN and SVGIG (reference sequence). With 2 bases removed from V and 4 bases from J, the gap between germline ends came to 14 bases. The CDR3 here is CAWSLGSIIYGYTF. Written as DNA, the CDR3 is TGTGCCTGGAGTCTGGGCAGCATAATCTATGGCTACACCTTC.

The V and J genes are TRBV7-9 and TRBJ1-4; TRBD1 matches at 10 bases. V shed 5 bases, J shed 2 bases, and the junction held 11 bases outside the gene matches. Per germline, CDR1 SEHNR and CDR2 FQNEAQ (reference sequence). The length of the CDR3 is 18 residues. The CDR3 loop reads CASSNSRLTGGTNEKLFF. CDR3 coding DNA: TGTGCCAGCAGCAATTCACGCCTGACAGGGGGCACTAATGAAAAACTGTTTTTT.